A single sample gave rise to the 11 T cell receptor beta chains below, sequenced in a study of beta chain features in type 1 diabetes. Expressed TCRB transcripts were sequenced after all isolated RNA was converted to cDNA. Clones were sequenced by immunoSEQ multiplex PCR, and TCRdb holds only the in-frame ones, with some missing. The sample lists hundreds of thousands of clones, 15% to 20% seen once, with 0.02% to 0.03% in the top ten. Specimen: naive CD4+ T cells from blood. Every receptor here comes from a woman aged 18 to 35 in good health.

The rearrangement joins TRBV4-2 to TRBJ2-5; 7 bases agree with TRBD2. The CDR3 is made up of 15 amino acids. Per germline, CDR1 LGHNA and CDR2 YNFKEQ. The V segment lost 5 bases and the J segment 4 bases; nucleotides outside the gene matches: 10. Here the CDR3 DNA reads TGTGCCAGCAGCAAAACTAGCGAAGTGGGAGAGACCCAGTACTTC. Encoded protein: CASSKTSEVGETQYF.

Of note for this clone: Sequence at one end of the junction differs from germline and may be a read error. The CDR3 nucleotides are TGCGCCAGCAGGCCGCTAACGGGGAATGGGCAGTTCTTC. It yields the protein CASRPLTGNGQFF. The V call is TRBV5-1, the J call TRBJ2-1; TRBD2 might be the D (5 bases). Germline values: CDR1 SGHRS, CDR2 YFSETQ. This CDR3 has 13 residues.

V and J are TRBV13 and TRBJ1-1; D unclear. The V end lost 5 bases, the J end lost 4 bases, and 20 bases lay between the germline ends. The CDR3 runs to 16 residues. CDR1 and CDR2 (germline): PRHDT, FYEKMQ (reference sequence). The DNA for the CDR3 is TGTGCCAGCAGCATGAGGACCACCCCGAGGGTCACTGAAGCTTTCTTT. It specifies CASSMRTTPRVTEAFF.

The CDR3 sequence is CASSESPGVSYEQYF. The DNA of the CDR3 is TGTGCCAGCAGTGAGTCCCCAGGGGTCTCCTACGAGCAGTACTTC. The chain employs TRBV2 and TRBJ2-7; a possible D gene is TRBD1 (6 bases). This CDR3 has 15 residues. CDR1 SNHLY and CDR2 FYNNEI come from the germline V gene. Trimming took off 3 bases at V and 0 bases at J, with 12 bases between the two ends.

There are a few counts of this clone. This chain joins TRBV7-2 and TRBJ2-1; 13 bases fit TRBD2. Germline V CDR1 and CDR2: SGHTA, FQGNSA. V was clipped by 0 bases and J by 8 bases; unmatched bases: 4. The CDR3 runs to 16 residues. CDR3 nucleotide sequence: TGTGCCAGCAGCTTAGCTTCGGGACTAGCGGGACATGAGCAGTTCTTC. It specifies CASSLASGLAGHEQFF.

The CDR3 region has the DNA TGTGCCAGCAGTGCCGGGACAGGAGGGAGCAATCAGCCCCAGCATTTT. Amino acid sequence: CASSAGTGGSNQPQHF. The chain joins TRBV6-1 to TRBJ1-5, with 8 bases aligning to TRBD1. Germline V lookup: CDR1 MNHNS, CDR2 SASEGT. V shed 4 bases and J 1 base; nucleotides not matched to a gene: 6. This CDR3 is 16 amino acids long.

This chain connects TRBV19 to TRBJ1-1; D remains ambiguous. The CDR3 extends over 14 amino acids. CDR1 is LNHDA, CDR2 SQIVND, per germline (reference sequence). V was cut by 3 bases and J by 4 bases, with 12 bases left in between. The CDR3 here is CASSIPRRITEAFF. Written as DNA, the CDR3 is TGTGCCAGTAGTATCCCCAGGAGGATCACTGAAGCTTTCTTT.

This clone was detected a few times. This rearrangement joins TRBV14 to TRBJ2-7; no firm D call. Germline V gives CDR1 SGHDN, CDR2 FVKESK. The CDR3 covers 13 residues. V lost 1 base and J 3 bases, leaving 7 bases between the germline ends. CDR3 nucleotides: TGTGCCAGCAGCCAAGGGGCCGGCTACGAGCAGTACTTC. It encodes CASSQGAGYEQYF.

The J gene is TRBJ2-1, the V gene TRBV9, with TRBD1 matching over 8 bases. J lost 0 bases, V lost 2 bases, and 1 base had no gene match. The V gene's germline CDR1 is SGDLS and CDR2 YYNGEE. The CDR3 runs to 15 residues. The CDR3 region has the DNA TGTGCCAGCAGCGTTACAGGGGGCTCCTACAATGAGCAGTTCTTC. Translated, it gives CASSVTGGSYNEQFF.

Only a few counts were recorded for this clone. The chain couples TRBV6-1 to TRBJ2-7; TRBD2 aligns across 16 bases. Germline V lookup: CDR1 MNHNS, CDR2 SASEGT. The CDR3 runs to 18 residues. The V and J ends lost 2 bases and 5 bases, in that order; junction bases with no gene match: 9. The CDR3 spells CASSELGLAGGPRDEQYF. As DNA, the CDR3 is TGTGCCAGCAGTGAACTGGGACTAGCGGGAGGGCCCAGGGACGAGCAGTACTTC.

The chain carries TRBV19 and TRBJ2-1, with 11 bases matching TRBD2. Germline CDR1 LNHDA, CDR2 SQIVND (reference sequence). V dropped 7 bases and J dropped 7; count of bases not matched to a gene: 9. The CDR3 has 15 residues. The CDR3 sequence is CASTPLAGEDNEQFF. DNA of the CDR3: TGTGCCAGTACCCCACTAGCGGGAGAGGATAATGAGCAGTTCTTC.